Listed here are 8 T cell receptor beta chains from one sample, sequenced in a study of cytomegalovirus exposure and HLA in healthy donors. Only in-frame clones appear in the TCRdb table, and some are missing; sequencing was by immunoSEQ multiplex PCR. The sample lists roughly 60,000 clones, about 96% occurring once. Sequences were obtained from PBMCs. The receptors were gathered from a man younger than 35 in good health and CMV-seronegative.

The sample holds one count of this clone. The V gene is TRBV7-9, the J gene TRBJ2-1; TRBD2 matches at 12 bases. This CDR3 comprises 15 residues. Germline V gives CDR1 SEHNR, CDR2 FQNEAQ (reference sequence). Germline trimming cut 7 bases from V and 8 bases from J; bases unmatched to any gene: 9. As DNA, the CDR3 is TGTGCCAGCAATTTAGCGACTAGCGGGAGCTATGAGCAGTTCTTC. Protein: CASNLATSGSYEQFF.

The chain links TRBV5-6 to TRBJ1-2; D might be TRBD1 (5 bases). Germline CDR1 is SGHDT and CDR2 is YYEEEE. The V gene lost 4 bases and the J gene lost 4 bases, with 11 bases spanning the gap. The CDR3 covers 13 residues. CDR3 coding DNA: TGTGCCAGCAGCAAACAGGTCCTCTATGGCTACACCTTC. This sequence encodes CASSKQVLYGYTF.

CDR3 residues: CASSHAGTRTYEQYF. The CDR3 DNA is TGCGCCAGCAGCCACGCCGGGACACGCACCTACGAGCAGTACTTC. This chain joins TRBV4-1 and TRBJ2-7, with a weak D call TRBD1 (6 bases). The CDR3 has 15 residues. The V and J ends lost 3 bases and 2 bases respectively, with 14 bases between them. Germline CDR1 is MGHRA and CDR2 is YSYEKL.

This chain connects TRBV19 to TRBJ1-5, with D tentatively TRBD1 (6 bases). The CDR3 spans 14 residues. CDR1 and CDR2 from the germline V gene are LNHDA and SQIVND (reference sequence). Trimming took off 5 bases at V and 4 bases at J, with 12 bases between the two ends. CDR3 coding DNA: TGTGCCAGTAGTTATCACAGGGAGAATCAGCCCCAGCATTTT. Encoded protein: CASSYHRENQPQHF.

The chain carries TRBV7-2 and TRBJ2-7; 7 bases line up with TRBD2. Germline values: CDR1 SGHTA, CDR2 FQGNSA. The V and J ends lost 0 bases and 6 bases, in that order; junction bases with no gene match: 8. The CDR3 runs 15 residues. CDR3 sequence (DNA): TGTGCCAGCAGCTTAGCCGGCGGGAGCCACGGCGAGCAGTACTTC. Translation: CASSLAGGSHGEQYF.

V is TRBV27 and J is TRBJ2-2; TRBD2 aligns across 8 bases. Germline lookup yields CDR1 MNHEY and CDR2 SMNVEV (reference sequence). Trimming removed 4 bases from V and 4 bases from J; junction bases left unmatched: 8. This CDR3 has 16 residues. CDR3 sequence (DNA): TGTGCCAGCAGTTCCCCTCGGGGGGGCGTCACCGGGGAGCTGTTTTTT. This gives the protein CASSSPRGGVTGELFF.

V gene TRBV29-1 combines with J gene TRBJ1-1, with 10 bases aligning to TRBD1. Germline lookup yields CDR1 SQVTM and CDR2 ANQGSEA. The trim removed 3 bases at V and 0 bases at J, leaving 1 base unmatched. CDR3 size: 14 residues. CDR3 residues: CSVEDRGVNTEAFF. The CDR3 bases are TGCAGCGTTGAGGACAGGGGGGTGAACACTGAAGCTTTCTTT.

The rearrangement uses TRBV5-1 and TRBJ2-3, with a tentative D call TRBD2 (6 bases). The CDR3 is 14 amino acids. In germline, CDR1 is SGHRS, CDR2 YFSETQ. V lost 4 bases, J lost 6 bases, and 15 bases lay in between. The CDR3 loop reads CASSAYAGSDTQYF. CDR3 sequence (DNA): TGCGCCAGCAGCGCTTATGCGGGGTCCGATACGCAGTATTTT.